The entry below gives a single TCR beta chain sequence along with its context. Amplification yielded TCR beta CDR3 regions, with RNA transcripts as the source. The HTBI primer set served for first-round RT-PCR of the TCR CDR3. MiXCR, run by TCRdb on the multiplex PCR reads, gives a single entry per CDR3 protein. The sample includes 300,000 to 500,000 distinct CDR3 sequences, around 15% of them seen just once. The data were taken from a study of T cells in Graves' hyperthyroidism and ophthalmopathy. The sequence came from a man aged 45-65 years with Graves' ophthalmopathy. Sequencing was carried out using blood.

CDR3 region: CASSVYYSERSYEQYF. In nucleotides, the CDR3 is TGTGCCAGTAGTGTATACTATTCGGAGCGGAGCTACGAGCAGTACTTC. The rearrangement joins TRBV19 to TRBJ2-7; D is perhaps TRBD2 (5 bases). Germline V gene data show CDR1 as LNHDA and CDR2 as SQIVND (reference sequence). There are 16 residues in the CDR3. V lost 5 bases and J 3 bases, leaving 20 bases between the germline ends.